This paragraph covers one T cell receptor beta chain sequence. Only in-frame clones appear in the TCRdb table, and some are missing; sequencing was by immunoSEQ multiplex PCR. The table has 250,000 to 350,000 clones, roughly 87% seen once. The V and J ends lost 3 bases and 1 base respectively, with 9 bases between them. The CDR3 is 14 amino acids. Germline V gives CDR1 MNHNS, CDR2 SASEGT. This sample is drawn from a study of blood T cell repertoires in COVID-19. About the research overall: Sources were T cells, B-cell-depleted T cells, or PBMCs; the material itself was cDNA or gDNA.

The rearrangement joins TRBV6-1 to TRBJ1-1; D unresolved. Sequences were obtained from PBMCs or T cells enriched from blood (not recorded which). The clonotype comes from a woman aged 30 to 39 who had recovered from COVID-19. The DNA of the CDR3 is TGTGCCAGCAGTGATCTTGTCAGGAACACTGAAGCTTTCTTT. This encodes CASSDLVRNTEAFF.